A selection of T cell receptor beta chains follows, all from one sample in a study of tumor and adjacent non-tumor tissue in lung cancer. Via MiXCR, TCRdb re-called the multiplex PCR reads, giving one row per CDR3 protein. This sample has over 130,000 distinct CDR3 sequences, with approximately 66% found just once. The specimen was lung tumor tissue. The source is a man aged 55 to 70 with small cell lung cancer. The CDR3 runs from the conserved cysteine through the conserved F or W. The order of the fields is clone size, J gene, CDR3 length, V gene, D gene, CDR3 protein, CDR3 DNA. A D gene is named only where the DNA matches it firmly. A row's size may be missing; if present it is once, few, many or a size class.

abundance: .; j_gene: TRBJ1-5; len: 14; v_gene: TRBV28; d_gene: .; CDR3aa: CASSLGLSNQPQNF; CDR3nt: TGTGCCAGTAGTTTGGGGCTGAGCAATCAGCCCCAGAATTTT
abundance: few; j_gene: TRBJ1-2; len: 15; v_gene: TRBV10-3; d_gene: .; CDR3aa: CAISERTESVNGYTF; CDR3nt: TGTGCCATCAGTGAAAGGACAGAGAGCGTAAATGGCTACACCTTC
abundance: few; j_gene: TRBJ2-1; len: 16; v_gene: TRBV12-3/TRBV12-4; d_gene: TRBD2; CDR3aa: CASLGLAGGPQDEQFF; CDR3nt: TGTGCCAGCCTGGGGCTAGCGGGAGGGCCACAGGATGAGCAGTTCTTC
abundance: .; j_gene: TRBJ2-1; len: 15; v_gene: TRBV11-1; d_gene: .; CDR3aa: CASSLLAYRYSEQFF; CDR3nt: TGTGCCAGCAGTTTGCTAGCGTATAGATACAGTGAGCAGTTCTTC
abundance: .; j_gene: TRBJ2-3; len: 15; v_gene: TRBV11-2; d_gene: TRBD1; CDR3aa: CASSSATGGTYTQYF; CDR3nt: TGTGCCAGCAGCTCAGCCACAGGGGGCACATATACGCAGTATTTT
abundance: .; j_gene: TRBJ2-5; len: 14; v_gene: TRBV6-1; d_gene: .; CDR3aa: CASSRDKEAETQYF; CDR3nt: TGTGCCAGCAGTAGGGATAAGGAGGCCGAGACCCAGTACTTC
abundance: many; j_gene: TRBJ2-5; len: 16; v_gene: TRBV11-1; d_gene: .; CDR3aa: CASSPDSGLPGETQYF; CDR3nt: TGTGCCAGCAGCCCGGACAGTGGCCTACCCGGAGAGACCCAGTACTTC
abundance: .; j_gene: TRBJ2-1; len: 15; v_gene: TRBV12-3/TRBV12-4; d_gene: .; CDR3aa: CASSHLARIHYEQFF; CDR3nt: TGTGCCAGCAGTCACCTAGCCAGGATCCATTATGAGCAGTTCTTC
abundance: .; j_gene: TRBJ2-2; len: 14; v_gene: TRBV20-1; d_gene: .; CDR3aa: CSARDAGSFGELFF; CDR3nt: TGCAGTGCTAGAGATGCAGGGAGCTTCGGGGAGCTGTTTTTT
abundance: .; j_gene: TRBJ2-5; len: 14; v_gene: TRBV20-1; d_gene: TRBD1; CDR3aa: CSAYRGRVGETQYF; CDR3nt: TGCAGTGCTTACAGGGGGCGCGTAGGAGAGACCCAGTACTTC
abundance: .; j_gene: TRBJ2-1; len: 15; v_gene: TRBV4-1; d_gene: .; CDR3aa: CASSPTAMAYNEQFF; CDR3nt: TGCGCCAGCAGCCCTACGGCTATGGCCTACAATGAGCAGTTCTTC
abundance: .; j_gene: TRBJ2-1; len: 15; v_gene: TRBV30; d_gene: .; CDR3aa: CAWSHTGSGDSEQFF; CDR3nt: TGTGCCTGGAGTCACACAGGGTCCGGCGACAGTGAGCAGTTCTTC
abundance: .; j_gene: TRBJ2-3; len: 15; v_gene: TRBV29-1; d_gene: TRBD2; CDR3aa: CSVEGRAMGADTQYF; CDR3nt: TGCAGCGTTGAGGGGAGGGCAATGGGCGCAGATACGCAGTATTTT
abundance: .; j_gene: TRBJ2-1; len: 16; v_gene: TRBV28; d_gene: TRBD2; CDR3aa: CAVRPSGANARNEQFF; CDR3nt: TGTGCCGTCAGACCGAGCGGGGCCAACGCGAGGAATGAGCAATTCTTC
abundance: .; j_gene: TRBJ1-1; len: 11; v_gene: TRBV12-3/TRBV12-4; d_gene: .; CDR3aa: CASSLNREAFF; CDR3nt: TGTGCCAGCAGCCTAAACAGAGAAGCTTTCTTT
abundance: .; j_gene: TRBJ2-2; len: 15; v_gene: TRBV2; d_gene: .; CDR3aa: CASRTRARNTGELFF; CDR3nt: TGTGCCAGCAGGACAAGGGCGAGAAACACCGGGGAGCTGTTTTTT
abundance: .; j_gene: TRBJ2-1; len: 15; v_gene: TRBV20-1; d_gene: TRBD2; CDR3aa: CSALPTSGRIAEQFF; CDR3nt: TGCAGTGCTCTTCCTACTAGCGGGAGGATCGCTGAGCAGTTCTTC
abundance: .; j_gene: TRBJ2-6; len: 15; v_gene: TRBV12-3/TRBV12-4; d_gene: .; CDR3aa: CASSLYRSWANVLTF; CDR3nt: TGTGCCAGCAGTTTATATAGATCTTGGGCCAACGTCCTGACTTTC
abundance: .; j_gene: TRBJ1-2; len: 12; v_gene: TRBV13; d_gene: .; CDR3aa: CASSIGYYGYIF; CDR3nt: TGTGCCAGCAGTATAGGGTACTATGGCTACATCTTC
abundance: .; j_gene: TRBJ1-2; len: 15; v_gene: TRBV4-2; d_gene: TRBD1; CDR3aa: CVSSPEQGAGYGYTF; CDR3nt: TGTGTCAGCAGCCCGGAACAGGGGGCGGGCTATGGCTACACCTTC
abundance: .; j_gene: TRBJ2-1; len: 15; v_gene: TRBV20-1; d_gene: .; CDR3aa: CTARSGWTPYNEQFF; CDR3nt: TGCACTGCGAGGTCAGGTTGGACGCCCTACAATGAGCAGTTCTTC
abundance: .; j_gene: TRBJ1-6; len: 20; v_gene: TRBV11-1; d_gene: TRBD1; CDR3aa: CPSSQHRDRVSTRTNSPPHF; CDR3nt: TGTCCCAGCAGTCAGCACCGGGACAGGGTCTCCACTCGAACAAATTCACCCCCCCACTTT
abundance: .; j_gene: TRBJ2-1; len: 16; v_gene: TRBV7-9; d_gene: TRBD1; CDR3aa: CASNLERQGAKNEQFF; CDR3nt: TGTGCCAGCAACTTAGAGAGGCAGGGGGCAAAGAATGAGCAGTTCTTC
abundance: .; j_gene: TRBJ2-5; len: 18; v_gene: TRBV4-1; d_gene: TRBD2; CDR3aa: CASSHPGTSGNRQEAQYF; CDR3nt: TGCGCCAGCAGCCATCCCGGGACTAGCGGGAACCGCCAAGAGGCCCAGTACTTC
abundance: many; j_gene: TRBJ1-2; len: 14; v_gene: TRBV6-1; d_gene: TRBD1; CDR3aa: CASSERTGSYGYTF; CDR3nt: TGTGCCAGCAGTGAAAGGACAGGGTCCTATGGCTACACCTTC
abundance: .; j_gene: TRBJ1-2; len: 13; v_gene: TRBV20-1; d_gene: TRBD1; CDR3aa: CSVPQGAIGGYTF; CDR3nt: TGCAGTGTGCCACAGGGGGCAATAGGTGGCTACACCTTC
abundance: .; j_gene: TRBJ2-1; len: 17; v_gene: TRBV4-1; d_gene: .; CDR3aa: CASSQKLSPLIRNEQFF; CDR3nt: TGCGCCAGCAGCCAAAAACTCTCTCCTCTAATAAGGAATGAGCAGTTCTTC
abundance: many; j_gene: TRBJ2-4; len: 14; v_gene: TRBV20-1; d_gene: .; CDR3aa: CSGVGLVSKNIQYF; CDR3nt: TGCAGCGGGGTGGGCTTGGTGTCCAAAAACATTCAGTACTTC
abundance: many; j_gene: TRBJ1-3; len: 13; v_gene: TRBV6-5; d_gene: .; CDR3aa: CASSYGPGNTIYF; CDR3nt: TGTGCCAGCAGTTACGGACCTGGAAACACCATATATTTT
abundance: .; j_gene: TRBJ1-5; len: 15; v_gene: TRBV6-2/TRBV6-3; d_gene: .; CDR3aa: CASSRGPRGNQPQHF; CDR3nt: TGTGCCAGCAGCCGCGGGCCTAGGGGCAATCAGCCCCAACATTTT
abundance: .; j_gene: TRBJ2-1; len: 15; v_gene: TRBV2; d_gene: .; CDR3aa: CASNPWGVTYNEQFF; CDR3nt: TGTGCCAGCAACCCGTGGGGGGTAACGTACAATGAGCAGTTCTTC
abundance: .; j_gene: TRBJ1-5; len: 15; v_gene: TRBV12-3/TRBV12-4; d_gene: .; CDR3aa: CVSKGDTGLNQPQHF; CDR3nt: TGTGTCAGCAAGGGGGACACAGGACTCAATCAGCCCCAGCATTTT
abundance: medium-sized; j_gene: TRBJ2-2; len: 17; v_gene: TRBV12-3/TRBV12-4; d_gene: .; CDR3aa: CASSFYWGLMNTGELFF; CDR3nt: TGTGCCAGCAGTTTTTACTGGGGGTTGATGAACACCGGGGAGCTGTTTTTT
abundance: .; j_gene: TRBJ2-5; len: 18; v_gene: TRBV21-1; d_gene: .; CDR3aa: CASSKARSNRLLRETQYF; CDR3nt: TGTGCCAGCAGCAAAGCGCGCTCTAACCGACTTCTCCGGGAGACCCAGTACTTC
abundance: .; j_gene: TRBJ2-1; len: 20; v_gene: TRBV4-2; d_gene: TRBD2; CDR3aa: CASSQDPGTGGRALHDEQFF; CDR3nt: TGTGCCAGCAGCCAAGACCCAGGGACTGGCGGGAGGGCCCTCCACGATGAGCAGTTCTTC
abundance: .; j_gene: TRBJ2-5; len: 13; v_gene: TRBV12-3/TRBV12-4; d_gene: .; CDR3aa: CASSPRTGGSQCF; CDR3nt: TGTGCCAGCAGTCCAAGGACAGGCGGGAGCCAGTGTTTC
abundance: .; j_gene: TRBJ1-2; len: 15; v_gene: TRBV10-3; d_gene: .; CDR3aa: CAISGNGGPFYGYTF; CDR3nt: TGTGCCATCAGTGGGAACGGAGGACCGTTCTATGGCTACACCTTC
abundance: .; j_gene: TRBJ2-5; len: 15; v_gene: TRBV20-1; d_gene: TRBD2; CDR3aa: CSAQKASGSHETQYF; CDR3nt: TGCAGTGCTCAAAAGGCTAGCGGCAGTCATGAGACCCAGTACTTC
abundance: once; j_gene: TRBJ2-3; len: 15; v_gene: TRBV28; d_gene: TRBD2; CDR3aa: CAIRVGAGGPSTQYF; CDR3nt: TGTGCCATTAGGGTGGGAGCGGGAGGGCCGAGTACGCAATATTTT
abundance: many; j_gene: TRBJ2-3; len: 16; v_gene: TRBV5-1; d_gene: TRBD2; CDR3aa: CASSLDGTSGLDTQYF; CDR3nt: TGCGCCAGCAGCTTAGACGGGACTAGCGGATTAGATACGCAGTATTTT
abundance: .; j_gene: TRBJ1-2; len: 13; v_gene: TRBV6-5; d_gene: .; CDR3aa: CTSNPRGKGGHTF; CDR3nt: TGTACCAGCAATCCGAGGGGGAAGGGTGGCCACACCTTC
abundance: few; j_gene: TRBJ2-5; len: 12; v_gene: TRBV5-4; d_gene: .; CDR3aa: CASSLRGETQCF; CDR3nt: TGTGCCAGCAGCTTGCGGGGAGAGACCCAGTGCTTC
abundance: .; j_gene: TRBJ2-7; len: 14; v_gene: TRBV11-1; d_gene: .; CDR3aa: CTRSLYRDAYEQYF; CDR3nt: TGTACCAGAAGCTTATACAGGGATGCCTACGAGCAGTACTTT
abundance: .; j_gene: TRBJ2-7; len: 16; v_gene: TRBV20-1; d_gene: TRBD2; CDR3aa: CNAEPRSGRASYEQYF; CDR3nt: TGCAATGCAGAACCTCGTAGCGGGAGGGCTTCCTACGAGCAGTATTTC
abundance: .; j_gene: TRBJ2-3; len: 11; v_gene: TRBV20-1; d_gene: .; CDR3aa: CSAQPVFAQYF; CDR3nt: TGCAGTGCCCAACCTGTCTTTGCGCAGTATTTT
abundance: .; j_gene: TRBJ2-1; len: 13; v_gene: TRBV5-1; d_gene: .; CDR3aa: CASSFQGTHEQFF; CDR3nt: TGCGCCAGCAGCTTCCAGGGCACGCATGAGCAGTTCTTC
abundance: .; j_gene: TRBJ1-1; len: 13; v_gene: TRBV11-3; d_gene: .; CDR3aa: CASILEGGTETFF; CDR3nt: TGTGCCAGCATATTAGAAGGGGGGACTGAAACTTTCTTT
abundance: .; j_gene: TRBJ2-3; len: 16; v_gene: TRBV11-2; d_gene: TRBD2; CDR3aa: CASSPTTGRVTYTQYF; CDR3nt: TGTGCCAGCAGCCCGACCACGGGGAGGGTGACATATACGCAGTATTTT
abundance: once; j_gene: TRBJ1-1; len: 12; v_gene: TRBV5-1; d_gene: TRBD1; CDR3aa: CASSWGTGEAFF; CDR3nt: TGCGCCAGCAGCTGGGGGACAGGTGAAGCTTTCTTT
abundance: .; j_gene: TRBJ1-1; len: 14; v_gene: TRBV11-3; d_gene: .; CDR3aa: CCSSLVLLGTEAFF; CDR3nt: TGTTGCAGCAGCTTAGTATTGCTTGGCACTGAAGCTTTCTTT
abundance: .; j_gene: TRBJ2-1; len: 15; v_gene: TRBV6-5; d_gene: TRBD2; CDR3aa: CANSYFSGSGDEQFF; CDR3nt: TGCGCCAACAGTTACTTTAGCGGGAGTGGCGATGAGCAGTTCTTC
abundance: .; j_gene: TRBJ2-6; len: 17; v_gene: TRBV19; d_gene: .; CDR3aa: CASSINGPSTGANVLTF; CDR3nt: TGTGCCAGTAGTATAAATGGGCCAAGCACTGGGGCCAACGTCCTGACTTTC
abundance: once; j_gene: TRBJ2-7; len: 17; v_gene: TRBV11-2; d_gene: .; CDR3aa: CASSLGGRVVSAARQYF; CDR3nt: TGTGCCAGCAGCTTAGGAGGGCGGGTAGTGTCGGCAGCCAGGCAGTACTTC
abundance: many; j_gene: TRBJ2-1; len: 14; v_gene: TRBV29-1; d_gene: TRBD2; CDR3aa: CSDRWASGYNEQFF; CDR3nt: TGCAGCGACCGATGGGCTAGCGGATACAATGAGCAGTTCTTC
abundance: .; j_gene: TRBJ1-5; len: 15; v_gene: TRBV6-1; d_gene: .; CDR3aa: CASTQGAGMGQPQHF; CDR3nt: TGTGCCAGCACCCAAGGGGCAGGCATGGGTCAGCCCCAGCATTTT
abundance: medium-sized; j_gene: TRBJ2-7; len: 16; v_gene: TRBV6-1; d_gene: TRBD1; CDR3aa: CASRRVWLRDRVEQYF; CDR3nt: TGTGCCAGCAGGCGGGTTTGGCTCCGGGACAGGGTCGAGCAGTACTTC
abundance: .; j_gene: TRBJ1-2; len: 15; v_gene: TRBV20-1; d_gene: .; CDR3aa: CSARVVWRGNYGYTF; CDR3nt: TGCAGTGCTAGAGTGGTCTGGAGAGGGAACTATGGCTACACATTC
abundance: .; j_gene: TRBJ2-1; len: 13; v_gene: TRBV10-2; d_gene: .; CDR3aa: CANCETGQGEQFF; CDR3nt: TGCGCCAACTGCGAGACTGGCCAGGGTGAACAGTTCTTC
abundance: .; j_gene: TRBJ2-1; len: 16; v_gene: TRBV20-1; d_gene: .; CDR3aa: CSAPEMGGSSYNEQFF; CDR3nt: TGCAGTGCACCAGAGATGGGAGGAAGCTCCTACAATGAGCAGTTCTTC